This is a list of T cell receptor beta chains from one sample in a study of human T cells and chemical hapten exposure. Each CDR3 protein is one row after TCRdb ran MiXCR on the RACE reads. The sample carries 27,000 or so distinct CDR3 sequences, over 4.5% recorded once. This material consisted of whole blood, taken in connection with sensitization to the hapten diphenylcyclopropenone (DPC). Receptors originate from a man aged 25-45 years with alopecia areata. Some clones in this sample may be carry-over from other donors' samples. Each CDR3 is given with its conserved first and last residue. D genes are given only for firm matches. The size of a clone is reported for some rows only, either as once, few or many, or as a class for expanded clones.

NA,TRBJ2-4,NA,TRBV4-1,TGCGCCAGCAGCCAAGACACCCTAGCCAAAAACATTCAGTACTTC,CASSQDTLAKNIQYF
many,TRBJ1-4,TRBD1,TRBV4-1,TGCGCCAGCAGCCAAGGGACAGGGGCGGAAAAACTGTTTTTT,CASSQGTGAEKLFF
many,TRBJ1-2,NA,TRBV18,TGTGCCAGCTCTAACCAGGAGGGGTTGAACTATGGCTACACCTTC,CASSNQEGLNYGYTF
many,TRBJ1-2,TRBD1,TRBV7-8,TGTGCCAGCAGCTTCCCGGGACAGGGAGATGGCTACACCTTC,CASSFPGQGDGYTF
many,TRBJ2-7,TRBD1,TRBV2,TGTGCCAGCAGCGCCGGGACAGGGAACGACGAGCAGTACTTC,CASSAGTGNDEQYF
few,TRBJ2-7,NA,TRBV27,TGTGCCAGCAGTTTAAGCAGGGGTGGGGCGGGACTCCCCTCCTACGAGCAGTACTTC,CASSLSRGGAGLPSYEQYF
many,TRBJ2-1,TRBD2,TRBV6-5,TGTGCCAGCAGCCCGAGACTAGCGGGAACCAACAATGAGCAGTTCTTC,CASSPRLAGTNNEQFF
many,TRBJ1-4,NA,TRBV27,TGTGCCAGCAGTCCTTGGACGGCGTTAGGGGAACTGTTTTTT,CASSPWTALGELFF
many,TRBJ1-5,TRBD1,TRBV25-1,TGTGCCAGCAGTCAGGGGGCCCAGCCCCAGCATTTT,CASSQGAQPQHF
many,TRBJ2-6,NA,TRBV6-2/TRBV6-3,TGTGCCATCGGACGGCCCTCTGGGGCCAACGTCCTGACTTTC,CAIGRPSGANVLTF
many,TRBJ2-7,TRBD1,TRBV29-1,TGCAGCGTTGGACAGGGGATCTACGAGCAGTACTTC,CSVGQGIYEQYF
many,TRBJ1-5,NA,TRBV7-9,TGTGCCAGCAGCTTAAACGGCGGCAATCAGCCCCAGCATTTT,CASSLNGGNQPQHF
NA,TRBJ2-7,NA,TRBV4-1,TGCGCCAGCAGCCAAGTCTCGGACAGTGCCTACGAGCAGTACTTC,CASSQVSDSAYEQYF
many,TRBJ1-6,TRBD1,TRBV4-3,TGCGCCAGCAGCGCTACAGGGGCCAATAATTCACCCCTCCACTTT,CASSATGANNSPLHF
medium-sized,TRBJ2-7,NA,TRBV7-2,TGTGCCAGCAGCTCCACGACTCGCTACGAGCAGTACTTC,CASSSTTRYEQYF
many,TRBJ1-2,NA,TRBV11-3,TGTGCCAGCAGCAAGGCCGGGACAAATCGTAATGGCTACACCTTC,CASSKAGTNRNGYTF
many,TRBJ1-1,TRBD1,TRBV7-2,TGTGCCAGCAGCCGGGACAGGAACACTGAAGCTTTCTTT,CASSRDRNTEAFF
many,TRBJ1-2,NA,TRBV5-5,TGTGCCAGCAGCTTGGACGGGAACTATGGCTACACCTTC,CASSLDGNYGYTF
NA,TRBJ2-3,TRBD1,TRBV19,TGTGCCAGTAGTATTGGGGGACAGGGACACACAGATACGCAGTATTTT,CASSIGGQGHTDTQYF
many,TRBJ2-3,NA,TRBV12-3/TRBV12-4,TGTGCCAGCAGGATGGGAAGCAGCACAGATACGCAGTATTTT,CASRMGSSTDTQYF
many,TRBJ1-2,NA,TRBV6-8,TGTGCCAGCAGTTACGGCTGGGACGGGTCGAACTATGGCTACACCTTC,CASSYGWDGSNYGYTF
many,TRBJ1-1,TRBD1,TRBV12-3/TRBV12-4,TGTGCCAGCAGTCCGCCGGGACAGCCTGAAGCTTTCTTT,CASSPPGQPEAFF
many,TRBJ1-3,NA,TRBV12-3/TRBV12-4,TGTGCCAGCAGTTTGGCAGCTAGAAACACCATATATTTT,CASSLAARNTIYF
many,TRBJ2-4,TRBD2,TRBV7-9,TGTGCCAGCAGTCCAGCGGGAGCGGGAGAAAACATTCAGTACTTC,CASSPAGAGENIQYF
NA,TRBJ2-5,NA,TRBV20-1,TGCAGTGCAAGTGGCCCGGAGGCCCAGTACTTC,CSASGPEAQYF
many,TRBJ1-6,NA,TRBV3-1,TGTGCCAGCACCCAATTTGGGGCCCCAGATGTACCCCTCCACTTT,CASTQFGAPDVPLHF
many,TRBJ1-2,TRBD1,TRBV4-1,TGCGCCAGCAGCCAACCGACTTCTAACAGGGGAGACAATGGCTACACCTTC,CASSQPTSNRGDNGYTF
many,TRBJ2-2,NA,TRBV6-5,TGTGCCAGCAGTTTCACCGGGACCCTGAATCCCGGGGAGCTGTTTTTT,CASSFTGTLNPGELFF
many,TRBJ2-5,TRBD2,TRBV20-1,TGCAGTGCTTCCCTAGCGGGAGGTTTAGAGACCCAGTACTTC,CSASLAGGLETQYF
few,TRBJ1-3,NA,TRBV18,TGTGCCAGCTCACCGGCGGGGGCAGAAAACACCATATATTTT,CASSPAGAENTIYF
many,TRBJ1-5,NA,TRBV7-9,TGTGCCAGCAGCTTCACGGGAGCAGAACAGCCCCAGCATTTT,CASSFTGAEQPQHF
NA,TRBJ1-2,NA,TRBV30,TGTGCCTGGAGTGTACAGAATTTAGGCTACTATGGCTACACCTTC,CAWSVQNLGYYGYTF
many,TRBJ1-2,NA,TRBV11-2,TGTGCCAGCAGCTTGGGAGGGAACTATGGCTACACCTTC,CASSLGGNYGYTF
many,TRBJ2-5,TRBD1,TRBV7-2,TGTGCCAGCAGCTCATCCGGGACAGCGCAAGAGACCCAGTACTTC,CASSSSGTAQETQYF
many,TRBJ2-2,NA,TRBV6-4,TGTGCCAGCAGAAAGACAGGGAACACCGGGGAGCTGTTTTTT,CASRKTGNTGELFF
many,TRBJ1-3,NA,TRBV4-2,TGTGCCAGCAGCCAAGAACTTCCACCTAGAAACACCATATATTTT,CASSQELPPRNTIYF
many,TRBJ2-2,TRBD1,TRBV24-1,TGTGCCACCAGTGATTTGCCGGGACAGGGGACCACCGGGGAGCTGTTTTTT,CATSDLPGQGTTGELFF
many,TRBJ1-3,TRBD1,TRBV6-5,TGTGCCAGCAGGATGGACAGGGGAAACACCATATATTTT,CASRMDRGNTIYF
many,TRBJ1-4,NA,TRBV30,TGTGCCTGGAGTTTGAACGGCCTACAGTCGGAAAAACTGTTTTTT,CAWSLNGLQSEKLFF
many,TRBJ2-2,NA,TRBV7-2,TGTGCCAGCAGCTTAGTTGGTTTCGCGAACACCGGGGAGCTGTTTTTT,CASSLVGFANTGELFF
many,TRBJ2-5,NA,TRBV7-2,TGTGCCAGCAGCTTAACGCACAGCTTCATTGAAACCCAGTACTTC,CASSLTHSFIETQYF
many,TRBJ2-1,TRBD2,TRBV7-9,TGTGCCAGCAGCTTAGCGACCGGGACTAGCGGGGAGAAGATCTCCTACAATGAGCAGTTCTTC,CASSLATGTSGEKISYNEQFF
NA,TRBJ1-1,NA,TRBV14,TGTGCCAGCAGCCAAGATTTAATCAGCGGGGACACTGAAGCTTTCTTT,CASSQDLISGDTEAFF
many,TRBJ1-4,NA,TRBV19,TGTGCCAGTAGTGGAACGCTAAGAGAGAATGAAAAACTGTTTTTT,CASSGTLRENEKLFF
NA,TRBJ2-5,NA,TRBV11-2,TGTGCCAGCAGCTTCTCGCCCAATAGTGCAGAGACCCAGTACTTC,CASSFSPNSAETQYF
many,TRBJ2-6,NA,TRBV7-2,TGTGCCAGCAGGCCGGGTGAACCTTCCGTCCTGACTTTC,CASRPGEPSVLTF
many,TRBJ2-3,NA,TRBV12-3/TRBV12-4,TGTGCCAGCACCAGGGACTCCACAGATACGCAGTATTTT,CASTRDSTDTQYF
many,TRBJ2-2,NA,TRBV20-1,TGCAGTGCTCGGGACCATAACACCGGGGAGCTGTTTTTT,CSARDHNTGELFF
many,TRBJ2-3,TRBD2,TRBV5-1,TGCGCCAGCAGCTCTGGACTAGCGTCAGATACGCAGTATTTT,CASSSGLASDTQYF
NA,TRBJ1-1,TRBD1,TRBV14,TGTGCCAGCAGCCAAGTTGTGACAGGGGCCTCCGGAGCTTTCTTT,CASSQVVTGASGAFF
many,TRBJ2-5,NA,TRBV6-5,TGTGCCAGCAGTTACGGGAATCGGAGAAACCAAGAGACCCAGTACTTC,CASSYGNRRNQETQYF
many,TRBJ2-7,NA,TRBV6-1,TGTGCCAGCAGTGAAGCGCTAGGCATCTACGAGCAGTACTTC,CASSEALGIYEQYF
many,TRBJ2-1,NA,TRBV12-3/TRBV12-4,TGTGCCAGCAGCCCCCGTGATTCCCGCTACAATGAGCAGTTCTTC,CASSPRDSRYNEQFF